The 2 T cell receptor beta chains below all came from one sample that was sequenced in a study of PD-1 blockade in classical Hodgkin lymphoma. Method: immunoSEQ multiplex PCR; TCRdb's copy keeps in-frame clones and lacks some. The table records over 35,000 clones, around 87% of them present only once. The patients all showed relapse after autologous stem cell transplantation, while their brentuximab vedotin exposure varied. The sequencing here drew on peripheral blood mononuclear cells (PBMCs), taken at baseline. The receptor source for this set is a human donor with classical Hodgkin lymphoma.

This clone was seen only a few times. J is TRBJ1-1 and V is TRBV27; D call uncertain. The CDR3 totals 12 residues. V gave up 8 bases and J gave up 7 bases, with 14 bases separating them. CDR1 is MNHEY, CDR2 SMNVEV, per germline (reference sequence). The CDR3 spells CASHGTAGEAFF. The CDR3 DNA reads as TGTGCCAGCCACGGAACCGCAGGTGAAGCTTTCTTT.

The gene calls are TRBV5-4 and TRBJ1-2; D is undetermined. V lost 0 bases and J 3 bases, leaving 3 bases between the germline ends. CDR3 size: 12 residues. Germline CDR1 SGHNT, CDR2 YYREEE (reference sequence). The CDR3 is CASSLDDYGYTF. The DNA of the CDR3 is TGTGCCAGCAGCTTGGACGACTATGGCTACACCTTC.